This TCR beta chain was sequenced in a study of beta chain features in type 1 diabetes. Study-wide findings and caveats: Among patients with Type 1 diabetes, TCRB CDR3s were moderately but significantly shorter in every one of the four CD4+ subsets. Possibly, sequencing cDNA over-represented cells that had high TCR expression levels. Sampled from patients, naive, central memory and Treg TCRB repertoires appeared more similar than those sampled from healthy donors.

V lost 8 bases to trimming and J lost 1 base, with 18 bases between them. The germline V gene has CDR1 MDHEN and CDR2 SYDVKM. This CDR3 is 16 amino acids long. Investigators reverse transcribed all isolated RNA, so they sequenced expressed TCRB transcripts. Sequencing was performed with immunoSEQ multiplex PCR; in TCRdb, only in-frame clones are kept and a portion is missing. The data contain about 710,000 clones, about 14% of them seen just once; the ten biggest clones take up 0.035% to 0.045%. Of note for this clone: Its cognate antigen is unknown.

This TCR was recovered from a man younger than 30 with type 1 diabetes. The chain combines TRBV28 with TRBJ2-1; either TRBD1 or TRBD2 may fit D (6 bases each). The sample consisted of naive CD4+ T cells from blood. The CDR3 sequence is CASRSRRGQSYNEQFF. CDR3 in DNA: TGTGCCAGCCGAAGTCGGCGGGGACAATCCTACAATGAGCAGTTCTTC.